The present TCR beta chain was sequenced within a study of blood T cell repertoires in COVID-19. On the study more broadly: Some COVID-19 samples were acute and others convalescent; all came from the United States, Italy and Spain.

Ages ranged from about 18 to 89 years, with residence in 24 US areas. People in the exposed group encountered a COVID-19 case within 2 weeks before entering the study. Original processing methods: Amplification with reference gene primers provided the estimates of nucleated cell counts. Method: immunoSEQ multiplex PCR; TCRdb's copy keeps in-frame clones and lacks some. The V and J calls and the clone size are those of that table, but D and trimming were determined from the DNA. In the table there are roughly 400,000 clones, about 88% of which are singletons. V dropped 7 bases and J dropped 4 bases, with 19 bases sitting between them. The germline V gene encodes CDR1 MDHEN and CDR2 SYDVKM. The length of the CDR3 is 15 residues.

The clonotype was recovered from a woman aged 18-29 years who had been exposed to COVID-19. The sequenced material came from PBMCs or T cells enriched from blood (not recorded which). The rearrangement links TRBV28 to TRBJ1-1; the D gene is possibly TRBD1 (5 bases). In nucleotides, the CDR3 is TGTGCCAGCAAAATCAGCGGGGGTTCCACCACTGAAGCTTTCTTT. Translating it yields CASKISGGSTTEAFF.